This section outlines one T cell receptor (beta chain) sequence together with its context. Its antigen remains undetermined. The data belong to a study of CXCR3-negative and CXCR3-positive naive CD8 T cells (dated by TCRdb to between 2019 and 2020). In terms of the full investigation: In total, 120 million to 150 million TRB reads were obtained, which works out to roughly 1.5 +/- 0.3 million reads per library. The diversity and physicochemical repertoire analyses included more than ten donors pooled from two independent experiments. TRBV-TRBJ cluster analysis included naive subsets from 5 donors and memory cells from 3 donors. The paper as a whole reports these results and caveats: TRBV-TRBJ usage was similar between naive CXCR3-negative and CXCR3-positive cells from the same donor, while memory cells showed distinct patterns. Surface CD5, linked to self-reactivity in mice, was comparable between naive subsets; TCR interaction strength was therefore also inferred from TRB CDR3 physicochemical properties. CXCR3 expression partially decreased after cryopreservation, so most assays used freshly isolated PBMCs. TRB CDR3s from CXCR3-positive naive cells showed higher hydrophobicity (lower Kidera factor 4), lower energy, and higher strength and volume indices than CXCR3-negative naive cells. Repertoire diversity was comparably high in both naive subsets but much lower in memory CD8+ T cells.

For every CD8+ T cell subset, hundreds of thousands of cells were flow-sorted straight into RLT lysis buffer, and each subset was sorted in triplicate. Naive CD8+ T cells were defined stringently as CD45RO-CCR7+CD27+CD95- to exclude memory contaminants. Peripheral blood mononuclear cells were isolated from buffy coats using standard density gradient centrifugation. Naive CXCR3-negative and CXCR3-positive CD8+ T cells were flow-sorted on a FACSAria III. Total RNA was extracted from sorted cells using an RNeasy Mini Kit. Sequencer: NextSeq 550. The Human TCR Profiling Kit (MiLaboratory) was used to prepare UMI-labeled 5' RACE TRB cDNA libraries. cDNA synthesis used the entire amount of extracted RNA, and PCR amplification then used the entire amount of cDNA produced. Libraries were prepared in parallel with an identical number of PCR cycles. As for the authors' bioinformatics: With a minimum of two reads required per UMI, MIGEC and MiXCR pulled out about 57,000 +/- 9,900 unique UMI-labeled TRB cDNA molecules from each library. An average of around 40,000 +/- 10,000 functional in-frame TRB CDR3 nucleotide clonotypes without stop codons was found per library. After downsampling to 5000 UMI-labeled TRB molecules per sample, diversity metrics such as normalized Shannon-Wiener and Chao1 were calculated in VDJtools. VDJtools computed clonotype-size-weighted physicochemical properties of the central five CDR3 residues: interaction energy, strength, volume and Kidera factor 4. Following reprocessing of the reads by TCRdb, the data hold one row per CDR3 protein sequence and no DNA is available. TCRdb's processing, not the study's, gives the V and J calls here. The sample table holds approximately 100,000 distinct CDR3 sequences. The top ten constitute 0.3% to 0.4% of the sample.

CDR1 and CDR2 were assigned from the germline V gene as MDHEN and SYDVKM. The CDR3 sequence holds 13 residues, the cysteine and phenylalanine included. No DNA was logged. The receptor chain draws on TRBV28 and TRBJ1-2; the D call of TRBD1 rests on TCRdb alone, since no DNA is present to check it. The clonotype comes from a human donor in good health. Some clones in this sample may be carry-over from other donors' samples. Material for sequencing was naive CXCR3+ CD8+ T cells from blood. Reading the label with the study, this specimen's cell subset or site is: CD45RO-CCR7+CD27+CD95- naive CD8+ T cells expressing CXCR3 (TNR3+). CDR3 sequence: CASSLRTGYGYTF.